This T cell receptor beta chain is drawn from a study of blood T cell repertoires in COVID-19. Clones were sequenced by immunoSEQ multiplex PCR, and TCRdb holds only the in-frame ones, with some missing. The table lists tens of thousands of clones, more than 70% of them singletons. The germline gives CDR1 SGDLS, CDR2 YYNGEE. The CDR3 length is 15 residues. The trim removed 0 bases at V and 6 bases at J, leaving 4 bases unmatched. Source material: peripheral blood. The chain combines TRBV9 with TRBJ1-2; TRBD1 agrees at 11 bases. The clonotype was recovered from a man between 50 and 59 years old with active COVID-19. This chain's CDR3 is CASSVVVGQGDGYTF. CDR3 bases: TGTGCCAGCAGCGTAGTGGTGGGACAGGGGGATGGCTACACCTTC.